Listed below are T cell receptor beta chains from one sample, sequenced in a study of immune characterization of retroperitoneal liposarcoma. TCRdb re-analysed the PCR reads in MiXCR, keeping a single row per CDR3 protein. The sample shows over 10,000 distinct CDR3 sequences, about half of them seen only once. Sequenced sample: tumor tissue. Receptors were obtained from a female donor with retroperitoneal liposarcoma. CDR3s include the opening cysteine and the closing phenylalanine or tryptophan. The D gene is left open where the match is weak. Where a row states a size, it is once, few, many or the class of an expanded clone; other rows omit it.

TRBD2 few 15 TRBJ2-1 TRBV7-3 TGTGCCAGCAGCTTATTTAGCGGGGACTACAATGAGCAGTTCTTC CASSLFSGDYNEQFF
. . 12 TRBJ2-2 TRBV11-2 TGTGCCAGCAGCTTAATCGCCGGGGAGCTGTTTTTT CASSLIAGELFF
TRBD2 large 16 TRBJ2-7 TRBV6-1 TGTGCCAGCAGTTCTCCCGGGACTAGCTCCTACAATGAGCAGTACTTC CASSSPGTSSYNEQYF
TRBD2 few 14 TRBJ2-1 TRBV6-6 TGTGCCAGCAGTTACCTAGCGGGGTACAATGAGCAGTTCTTC CASSYLAGYNEQFF
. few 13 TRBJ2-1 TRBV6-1 TGTGCCAGCAGTTATAGGAACCAAGAGACCCAGTTCTTC CASSYRNQETQFF
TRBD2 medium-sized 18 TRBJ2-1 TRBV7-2 TGTGCCAGCAGCCCACGCCCCTCGCTAGCGGGGATGCAAGAGACCCAGTTCTTC CASSPRPSLAGMQETQFF
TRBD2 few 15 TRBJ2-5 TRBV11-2 TGTGCCAGCAGCTCAGGACTAGCGGGAGTATATGAGCAGTACTTC CASSSGLAGVYEQYF
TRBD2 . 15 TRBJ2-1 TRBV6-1 TGTGCCAGCAGTGGGACTAGCGGGGGGGCAGATACGCAGTTCTTC CASSGTSGGADTQFF
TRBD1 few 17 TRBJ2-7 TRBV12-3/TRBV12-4 TGTGCCAGCAGCAGACAGGGGTTCTCATTAGGGGGTATCGAGCAGTACTTC CASSRQGFSLGGIEQYF
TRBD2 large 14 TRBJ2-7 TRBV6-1 TGTGCCAGCAGTGGGCTAGCGGGAGTACATGAGCAGTACTTC CASSGLAGVHEQYF
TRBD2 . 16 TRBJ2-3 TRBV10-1 TGCGCCAGCAGTGAATCTCCTAGCGGGGGCACAGATACGCAGTATTTT CASSESPSGGTDTQYF
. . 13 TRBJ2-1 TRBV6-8 TGTGCCAGCAGCCCGACAGGACAAGAGACCCAGTTCTTC CASSPTGQETQFF
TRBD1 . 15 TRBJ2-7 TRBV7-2 TGTGCCAGCAGCTCAGAGACAGGGACCTCCTACGAGCAGTACTTC CASSSETGTSYEQYF
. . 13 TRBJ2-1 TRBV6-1 TGTGCCAGCAGTGAAGAGAGGGGAGAGACCCAGTTCTTC CASSEERGETQFF
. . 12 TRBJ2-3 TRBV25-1 TGTGCCAGCAGTGTCTCCCCAGATACGCAGTATTTT CASSVSPDTQYF
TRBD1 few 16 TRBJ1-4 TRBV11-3 TGTGCCAGCAGCCCTCCGGGACAGGGGATAAATGAAAAACTGTTTTTT CASSPPGQGINEKLFF
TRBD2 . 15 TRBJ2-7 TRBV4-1 TGTGCCAGCAGCCAAGAAGTAGCGGGAGTGAACGAGCAGTACTTC CASSQEVAGVNEQYF
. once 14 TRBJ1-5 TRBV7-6 TGTGCCAGCGGGGAGGGCAGTGGCAATCAGCCCCAGCATTTT CASGEGSGNQPQHF
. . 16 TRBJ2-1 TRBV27 TGTGCCAGCTCGGACGATACGAGCGCTTATAACAATGAGCAGTTCTTC CASSDDTSAYNNEQFF
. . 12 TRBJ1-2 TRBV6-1 TGTGCCAGCAGTGAAATGAACTATGGCTACACCTTC CASSEMNYGYTF
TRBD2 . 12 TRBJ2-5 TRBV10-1 TGCGCCACGGGACTAGTCCGGGAGACCCAGTACTTC CATGLVRETQYF
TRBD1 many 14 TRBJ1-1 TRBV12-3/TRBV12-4 TGTGCCAGCACTCCGGGACAGACGAACACTGAAGCTTTCTTT CASTPGQTNTEAFF
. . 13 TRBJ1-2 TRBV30 TGTGCCTGGAGTGTAAAGGGTAGCAATGGCTACACCTTC CAWSVKGSNGYTF
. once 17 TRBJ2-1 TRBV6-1 TGTGCCAGCAGTGAAGCGGGCCTTGGGCTAGTATTCAGTGAGCAGTTCTTC CASSEAGLGLVFSEQFF
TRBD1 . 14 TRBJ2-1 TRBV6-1 TGTGCCAGCAGTGCACAGGGGTTTCAAGAGACCCAGTACTTT CASSAQGFQETQYF
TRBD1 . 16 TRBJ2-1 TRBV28 TGTGCCAGCAGTTTACCAGGGCAGGGGGTCCGCAATGAGCAGTTCTTC CASSLPGQGVRNEQFF
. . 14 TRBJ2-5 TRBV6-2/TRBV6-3 TGTGCCAGCAGCCGACAGGCGTTCCAAGAGACCCAGTACTTC CASSRQAFQETQYF
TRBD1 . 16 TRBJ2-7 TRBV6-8 TGTGCCAGCACCTTATCTTCCGGGACAGGGGGCCACGAGCAGTACTTC CASTLSSGTGGHEQYF
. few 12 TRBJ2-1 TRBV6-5 TGTGCCAGCAGTTACTCTGGGTATGAGCAGTTCTTC CASSYSGYEQFF
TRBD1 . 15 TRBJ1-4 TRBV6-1 TGTGCCAGCTCGAGGACAGGGGGCATGGGTGAAAAACTGTTTTTT CASSRTGGMGEKLFF
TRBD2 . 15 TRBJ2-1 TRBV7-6 TGTTCCAGCAGCCCTCGGTCTAGCGGCAACAATGAGCAGTTCTTC CSSSPRSSGNNEQFF
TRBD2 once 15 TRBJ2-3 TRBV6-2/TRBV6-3 TGTGCCAGCAGTGAAGAAGCGGGAGGGGGAGATACGCAGTATTTT CASSEEAGGGDTQYF
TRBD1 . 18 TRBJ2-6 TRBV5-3 TGTGCCAGAAGCGCGCCCGGGACAGGGGGTGATGGGGCCAACGTCCTGACTTTC CARSAPGTGGDGANVLTF
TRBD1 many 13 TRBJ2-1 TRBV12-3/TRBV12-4 TGTGCCAGCAGCCAGGGGGCGCGCAACGAGCAGTTCTTC CASSQGARNEQFF
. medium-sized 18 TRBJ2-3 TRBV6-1 TGTGCCAGCAGTGAAGGTTTTGTGTTTCAGGGAAGCACAGATACGCAGTATTTT CASSEGFVFQGSTDTQYF
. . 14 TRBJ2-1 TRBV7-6 TGTGCCAGCAGCCCCCCACTAGATACCTACGAGCAGTTCTTC CASSPPLDTYEQFF
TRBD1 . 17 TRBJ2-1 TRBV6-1 TGTGCCAGCAGTGAGGGGACAGGGTCCAGGTTTTTGTATGAGCAGTTCTTC CASSEGTGSRFLYEQFF
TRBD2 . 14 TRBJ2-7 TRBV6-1 TGTGCCAGCAGGGTGGGGGGAGGGGATAGTGAGCAGTACTTC CASRVGGGDSEQYF
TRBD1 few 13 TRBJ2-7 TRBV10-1 TGCGCCAGCAGTGAGGGGACAGTCTACGAGCAGTACTTC CASSEGTVYEQYF
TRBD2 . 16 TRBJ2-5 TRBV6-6 TGTGCCAGCAGTCCCCAACTAGCGGGAGATTGGAATGAGCAGTACTTC CASSPQLAGDWNEQYF
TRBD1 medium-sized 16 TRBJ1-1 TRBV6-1 TGTGCCAGCAGTGAAAGGGGGACAGGTGGAAGGGCTGAAGCTTTCTTT CASSERGTGGRAEAFF
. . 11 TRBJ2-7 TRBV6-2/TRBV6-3 TGTGCCAGCGCCACTACCTACGAGCAGTACTTC CASATTYEQYF
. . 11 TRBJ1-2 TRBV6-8 TGTGCCAGCAGTGCACAGGATGGCTACACCTTC CASSAQDGYTF
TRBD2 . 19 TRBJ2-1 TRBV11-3 TGTGCCAGCAGCAACAACATCGTACTAGCGGGAGATCTAAGAGGTGAGCAGTTCTTC CASSNNIVLAGDLRGEQFF
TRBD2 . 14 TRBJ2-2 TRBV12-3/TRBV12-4 TGTGCCAGCAGTTTAGCGGGAGGGACCGGGGAGCTGTTTTTT CASSLAGGTGELFF
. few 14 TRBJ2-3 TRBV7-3 TGTGCCAGCAGCTTTCAGGGGAACACAGATACGCAGTATTTT CASSFQGNTDTQYF
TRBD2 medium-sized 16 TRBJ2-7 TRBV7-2 TGTGCCAGCAGCTCCGGACTAGCGGGACCCTTCTACGAGCAGTACTTC CASSSGLAGPFYEQYF